The source of this T cell receptor beta chain is a study of blood T cell repertoires in COVID-19. At the level of the study: Some COVID-19 samples were acute and others convalescent; all came from the United States, Italy and Spain. In each case, the material was cDNA or gDNA derived from T cells, B-cell-depleted T cells, or PBMCs.

The Seattle patients, enrolled during active infection, were followed longitudinally. Per the original data handling: Researchers report that nucleated cell counts were estimated from reference gene primer amplification. Sequencing was performed with immunoSEQ multiplex PCR; in TCRdb, only in-frame clones are kept and a portion is missing. The D gene and trimming were derived from the DNA, and the V and J assignments and clone size from that table. Altogether about 180,000 clones are present, 87% being singletons, with the ten largest covering roughly an eighth. V was clipped by 2 bases and J by 10 bases, with 22 bases between them. Germline V gene data show CDR1 as MDHEN and CDR2 as SYDVKM. This CDR3 is built from 16 residues.

The sample was peripheral blood. This receptor was obtained from a woman in her 70s with COVID-19, enrolled during active disease. The chain uses TRBV28 and TRBJ2-3; tentatively, D is TRBD1 (5 bases). The CDR3 loop is CASSLKGQGPKVSQYF. DNA of the CDR3: TGTGCCAGCAGTTTAAAAGGCCAGGGCCCCAAAGTGTCGCAGTATTTT.